This T cell receptor (beta chain) was retrieved from a study of blood T cell repertoires in COVID-19. Assay used: immunoSEQ multiplex PCR; TCRdb lists only in-frame clones, some missing. The sample yields some 45,000 clones, over 70% seen once. The CDR3 runs to 13 residues. V shed 5 bases and J 3 bases; nucleotides not matched to a gene: 2. The germline CDR1 and CDR2 sequences are SGHAT and FQNNGV. The rearrangement joins TRBV11-2 to TRBJ1-2; 8 bases are shared with TRBD1. The source of this sequence is a man between 65 and 85 years old with acute or convalescent COVID-19. The specimen was peripheral blood. The CDR3: CASSQDRDYGYTF. CDR3 DNA: TGTGCCAGCAGCCAGGACAGGGACTATGGCTACACCTTC.